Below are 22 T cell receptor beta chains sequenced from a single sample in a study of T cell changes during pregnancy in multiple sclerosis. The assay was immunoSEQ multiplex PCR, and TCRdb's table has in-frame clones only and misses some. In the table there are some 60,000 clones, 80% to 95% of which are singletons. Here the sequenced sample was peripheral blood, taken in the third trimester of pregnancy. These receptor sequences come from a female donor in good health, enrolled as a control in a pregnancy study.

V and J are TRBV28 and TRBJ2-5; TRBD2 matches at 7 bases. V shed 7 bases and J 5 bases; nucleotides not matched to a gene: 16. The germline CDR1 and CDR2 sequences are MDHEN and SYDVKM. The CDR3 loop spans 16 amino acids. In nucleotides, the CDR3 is TGTGCCAGCATCCCTAGCGGAGCCGCCGCTGGGGAGACCCAGTACTTC. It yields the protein CASIPSGAAAGETQYF.

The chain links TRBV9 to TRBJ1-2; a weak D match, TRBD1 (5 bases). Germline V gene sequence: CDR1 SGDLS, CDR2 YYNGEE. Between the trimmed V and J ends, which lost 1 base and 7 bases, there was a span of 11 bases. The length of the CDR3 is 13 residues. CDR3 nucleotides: TGTGCCAGCAGCGTAACAGGTAAGTGTGGCTACACCTTC. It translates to CASSVTGKCGYTF.

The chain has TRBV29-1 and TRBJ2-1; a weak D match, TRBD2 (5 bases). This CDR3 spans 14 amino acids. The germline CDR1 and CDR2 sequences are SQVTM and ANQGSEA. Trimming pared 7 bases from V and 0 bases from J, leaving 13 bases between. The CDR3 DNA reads TGCAGCGGCGGGTCGGGGAGCTCCTACAATGAGCAGTTCTTC. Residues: CSGGSGSSYNEQFF.

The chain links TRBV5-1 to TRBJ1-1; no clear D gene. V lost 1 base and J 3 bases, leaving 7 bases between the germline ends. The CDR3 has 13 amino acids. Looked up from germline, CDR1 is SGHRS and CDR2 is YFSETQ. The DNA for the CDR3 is TGCGCCAGCAGCTTGATCCCAGACACTGAAGCTTTCTTT. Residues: CASSLIPDTEAFF.

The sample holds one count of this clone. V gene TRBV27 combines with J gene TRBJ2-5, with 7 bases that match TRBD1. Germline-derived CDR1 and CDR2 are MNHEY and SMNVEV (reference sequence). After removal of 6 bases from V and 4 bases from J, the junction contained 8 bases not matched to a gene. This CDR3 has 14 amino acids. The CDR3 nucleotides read TGTGCCAGCAGACTCCAGGGGGTAGGAGAGACCCAGTACTTC. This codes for CASRLQGVGETQYF.

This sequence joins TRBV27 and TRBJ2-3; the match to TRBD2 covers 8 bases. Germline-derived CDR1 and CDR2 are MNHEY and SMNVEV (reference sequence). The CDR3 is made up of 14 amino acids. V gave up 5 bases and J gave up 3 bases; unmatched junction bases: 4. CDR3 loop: CASSTGTRTDTQYF. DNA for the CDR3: TGTGCCAGCAGTACCGGGACTAGAACAGATACGCAGTATTTT.

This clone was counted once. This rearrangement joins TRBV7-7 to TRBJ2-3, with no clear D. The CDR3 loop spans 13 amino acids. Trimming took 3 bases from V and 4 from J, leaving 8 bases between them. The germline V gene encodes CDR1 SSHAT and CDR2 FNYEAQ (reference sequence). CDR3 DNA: TGTGCCAGCAGCTTCCAGGTGGCAGATACGCAGTATTTT. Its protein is CASSFQVADTQYF.

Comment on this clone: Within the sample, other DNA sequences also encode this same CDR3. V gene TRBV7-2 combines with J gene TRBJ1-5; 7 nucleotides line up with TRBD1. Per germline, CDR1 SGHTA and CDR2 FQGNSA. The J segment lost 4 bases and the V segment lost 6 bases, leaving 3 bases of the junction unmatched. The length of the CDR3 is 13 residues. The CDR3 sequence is CASSLRGNQPQHF. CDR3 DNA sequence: TGTGCCAGCAGTCTCAGGGGGAATCAGCCCCAGCATTTT.

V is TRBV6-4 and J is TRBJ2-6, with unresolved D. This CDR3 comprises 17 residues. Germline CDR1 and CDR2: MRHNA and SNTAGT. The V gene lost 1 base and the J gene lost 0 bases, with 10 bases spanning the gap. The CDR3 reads CASSDFAGSSGANVLTF. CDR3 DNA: TGTGCCAGCAGTGACTTCGCAGGCAGCTCTGGGGCCAACGTCCTGACTTTC.

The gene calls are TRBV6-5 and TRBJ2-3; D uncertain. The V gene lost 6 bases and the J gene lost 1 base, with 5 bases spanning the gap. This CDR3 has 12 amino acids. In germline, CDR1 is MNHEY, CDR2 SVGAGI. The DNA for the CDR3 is TGTGCCAGCAGCCCCGGCACAGATACGCAGTATTTT. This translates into CASSPGTDTQYF.

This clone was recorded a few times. The CDR3 DNA reads TGTGCCAGTAGCCTAGCGGGAAGATTAGGCGAGCAGTTCTTC. Translating it yields CASSLAGRLGEQFF. The chain employs TRBV19 and TRBJ2-1; 9 bases align to TRBD2. The CDR3 consists of 14 residues. V was pared by 6 bases and J by 10 bases, with 10 bases of the junction left unmatched. Germline CDR1 and CDR2: LNHDA and SQIVND (reference sequence). Full variable domain (outside the CDR3, taken from reference TRBV19 and TRBJ2-1): DGGITQSPKYLFRKEGQNVTLSCEQNLNHDAMYWYRQDPGQGLRLIYYSQIVNDFQKGDIAEGYSVSREKKESFPLTVTSAQKNPTAFYLCASSLAGRLGEQFFGPGTRLTVL.

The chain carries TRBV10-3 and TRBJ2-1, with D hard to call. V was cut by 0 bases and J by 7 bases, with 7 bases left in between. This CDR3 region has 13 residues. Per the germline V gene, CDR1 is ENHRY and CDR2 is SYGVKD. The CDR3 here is CAISESTINEQFF. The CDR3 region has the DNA TGTGCCATCAGTGAGTCTACAATTAATGAGCAGTTCTTC.

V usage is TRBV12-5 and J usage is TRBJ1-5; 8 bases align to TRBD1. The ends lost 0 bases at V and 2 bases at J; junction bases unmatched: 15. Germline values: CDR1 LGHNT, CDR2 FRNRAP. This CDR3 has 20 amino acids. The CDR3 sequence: CASGLVTGGSVAAGNQPQHF. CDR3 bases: TGTGCTAGTGGTTTGGTAACAGGGGGAAGTGTTGCGGCCGGCAATCAGCCCCAGCATTTT.

CDR3 DNA sequence: TGTGCCAGCAGTGATGCCGGGACAGGGCTAGAAAAACTGTTTTTT. Translated: CASSDAGTGLEKLFF. The chain couples TRBV6-1 to TRBJ1-4; 9 positions match TRBD1. Germline-derived CDR1 and CDR2 are MNHNS and SASEGT. J was trimmed by 8 bases and V by 3 bases; bases with no gene match: 7. The CDR3 is made up of 15 amino acids.

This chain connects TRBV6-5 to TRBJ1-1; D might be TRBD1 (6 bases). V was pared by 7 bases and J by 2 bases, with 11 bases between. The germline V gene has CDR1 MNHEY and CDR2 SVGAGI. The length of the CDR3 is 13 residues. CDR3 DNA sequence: TGTGCCAGCATCCAGGGGAGAAACACTGAAGCTTTCTTT. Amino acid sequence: CASIQGRNTEAFF.

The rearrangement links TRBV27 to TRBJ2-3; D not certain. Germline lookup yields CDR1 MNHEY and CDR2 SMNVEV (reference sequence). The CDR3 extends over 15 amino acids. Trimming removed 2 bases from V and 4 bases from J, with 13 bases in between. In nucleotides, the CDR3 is TGTGCCAGCAGTTTAGTCCTAGGTAATGCAGATACGCAGTATTTT. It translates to CASSLVLGNADTQYF.

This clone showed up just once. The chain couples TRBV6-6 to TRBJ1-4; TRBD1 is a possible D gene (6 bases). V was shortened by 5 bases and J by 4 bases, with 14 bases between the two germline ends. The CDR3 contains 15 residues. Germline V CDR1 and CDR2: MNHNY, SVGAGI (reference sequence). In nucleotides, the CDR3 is TGTGCCAGCAGTACTGAGGGACACCTTAATGAAAAACTGTTTTTT. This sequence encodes CASSTEGHLNEKLFF.

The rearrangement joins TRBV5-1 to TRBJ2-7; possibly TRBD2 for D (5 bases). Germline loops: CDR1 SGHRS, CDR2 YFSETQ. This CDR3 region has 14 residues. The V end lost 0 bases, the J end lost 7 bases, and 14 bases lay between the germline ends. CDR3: CASSLAVGTGEQYF. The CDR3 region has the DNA TGCGCCAGCAGCTTGGCCGTGGGAACGGGGGAGCAGTACTTC.

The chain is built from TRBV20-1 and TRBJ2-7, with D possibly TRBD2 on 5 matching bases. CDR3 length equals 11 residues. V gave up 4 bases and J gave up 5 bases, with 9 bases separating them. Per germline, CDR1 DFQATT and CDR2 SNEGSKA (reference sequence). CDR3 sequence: CSANGIHEQYF. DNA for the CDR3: TGCAGTGCTAACGGGATCCACGAGCAGTACTTC.

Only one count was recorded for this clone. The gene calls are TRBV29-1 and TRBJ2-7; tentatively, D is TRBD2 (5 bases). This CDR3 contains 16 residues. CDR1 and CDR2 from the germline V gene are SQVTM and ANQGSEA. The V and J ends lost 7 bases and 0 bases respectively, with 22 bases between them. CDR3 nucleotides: TGCAGCGCCCGGACCCGGGAACGCGGTACCTCCTACGAGCAGTACTTC. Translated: CSARTRERGTSYEQYF.

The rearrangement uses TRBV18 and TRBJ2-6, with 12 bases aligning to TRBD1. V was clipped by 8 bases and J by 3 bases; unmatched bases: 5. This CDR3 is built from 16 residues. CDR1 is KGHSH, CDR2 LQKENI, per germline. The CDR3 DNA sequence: TGTGCCAGCCCCGGGACAGGGGGCGTTGGGGCCAACGTCCTGACTTTC. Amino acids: CASPGTGGVGANVLTF.

CDR3: CAWRLAASTDTQYF. The CDR3 DNA follows: TGTGCCTGGAGACTAGCGGCTAGCACAGATACGCAGTATTTT. This sequence joins TRBV30 and TRBJ2-3; 8 nucleotides align to TRBD2. Germline CDR1 GTSNPN, CDR2 SVGIG (reference sequence). V lost 3 bases to trimming and J lost 0 bases; unmatched junction nucleotides: 2. CDR3 length: 14 amino acids. The entire variable domain, with the rest obtained from reference TRBV30 and TRBJ2-3, is as follows: SQTIHQWPATLVQPVGSPLSLECTVEGTSNPNLYWYRQAAGRGLQLLFYSVGIGQISSEVPQNLSASRPQDRQFILSSKKLLLSDSGFYLCAWRLAASTDTQYFGPGTRLTVL.